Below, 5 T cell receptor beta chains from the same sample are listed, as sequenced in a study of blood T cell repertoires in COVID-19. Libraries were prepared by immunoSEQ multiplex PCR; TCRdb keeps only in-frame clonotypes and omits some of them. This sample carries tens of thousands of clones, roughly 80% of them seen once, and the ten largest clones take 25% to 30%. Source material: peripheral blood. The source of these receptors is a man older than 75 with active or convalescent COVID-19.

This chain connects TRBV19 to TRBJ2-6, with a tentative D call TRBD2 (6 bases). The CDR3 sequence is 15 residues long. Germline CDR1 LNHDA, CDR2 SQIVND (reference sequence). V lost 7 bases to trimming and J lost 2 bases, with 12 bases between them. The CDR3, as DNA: TGTGCCAGTACTTCTGGAGGGGCTGGGGCCAACGTCCTGACTTTC. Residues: CASTSGGAGANVLTF. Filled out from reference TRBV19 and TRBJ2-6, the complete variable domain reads DGGITQSPKYLFRKEGQNVTLSCEQNLNHDAMYWYRQDPGQGLRLIYYSQIVNDFQKGDIAEGYSVSREKKESFPLTVTSAQKNPTAFYLCASTSGGAGANVLTFGAGSRLTVL.

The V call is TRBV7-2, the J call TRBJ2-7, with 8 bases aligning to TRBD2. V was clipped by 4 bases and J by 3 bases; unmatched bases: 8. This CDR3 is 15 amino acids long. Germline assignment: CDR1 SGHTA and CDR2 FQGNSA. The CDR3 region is CASSSAGGRVYEQYF. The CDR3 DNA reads TGTGCCAGCAGCTCCGCGGGGGGCCGGGTCTACGAGCAGTACTTC. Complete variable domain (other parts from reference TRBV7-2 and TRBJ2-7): GAGVSQSPSNKVTEKGKDVELRCDPISGHTALYWYRQSLGQGLEFLIYFQGNSAPDKSGLPSDRFSAERTGGSVSTLTIQRTQQEDSAVYLCASSSAGGRVYEQYFGPGTRLTVT.

In DNA form, the CDR3 reads TGTGCCAGCACTCCCGGACAGTATAAAGGCTACACCTTC. Its protein product is CASTPGQYKGYTF. The chain combines TRBV6-5 with TRBJ1-2; D is perhaps TRBD1 (6 bases). Germline loops: CDR1 MNHEY, CDR2 SVGAGI. The CDR3 length is 13 residues. V was trimmed by 7 bases and J by 8 bases, leaving 17 bases between them.

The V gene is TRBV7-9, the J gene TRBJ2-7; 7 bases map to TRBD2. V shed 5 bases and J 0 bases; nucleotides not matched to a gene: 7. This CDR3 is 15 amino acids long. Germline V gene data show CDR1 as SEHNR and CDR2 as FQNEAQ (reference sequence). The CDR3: CASSPLAAVSYEQYF. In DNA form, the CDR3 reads TGTGCCAGCAGCCCCCTAGCGGCCGTCTCCTACGAGCAGTACTTC.

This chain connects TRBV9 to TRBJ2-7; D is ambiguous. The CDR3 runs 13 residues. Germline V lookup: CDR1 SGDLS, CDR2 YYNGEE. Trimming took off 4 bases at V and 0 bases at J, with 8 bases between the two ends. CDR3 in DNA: TGTGCCAGCAGCCCAGGTCTCTCCTACGAGCAGTACTTC. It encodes CASSPGLSYEQYF.